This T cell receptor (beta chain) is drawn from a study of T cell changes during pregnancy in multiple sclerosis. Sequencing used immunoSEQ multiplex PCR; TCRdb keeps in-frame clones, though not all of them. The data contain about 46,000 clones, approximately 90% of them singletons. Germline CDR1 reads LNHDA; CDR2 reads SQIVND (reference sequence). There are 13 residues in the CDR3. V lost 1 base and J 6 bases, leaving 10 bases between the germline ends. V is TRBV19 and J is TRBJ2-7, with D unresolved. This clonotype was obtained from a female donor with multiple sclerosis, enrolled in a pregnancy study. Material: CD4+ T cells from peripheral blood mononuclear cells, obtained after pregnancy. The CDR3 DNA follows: TGTGCCAGTAGTATAGTTCCAGGCTTCGAGCAGTACTTC. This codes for CASSIVPGFEQYF.